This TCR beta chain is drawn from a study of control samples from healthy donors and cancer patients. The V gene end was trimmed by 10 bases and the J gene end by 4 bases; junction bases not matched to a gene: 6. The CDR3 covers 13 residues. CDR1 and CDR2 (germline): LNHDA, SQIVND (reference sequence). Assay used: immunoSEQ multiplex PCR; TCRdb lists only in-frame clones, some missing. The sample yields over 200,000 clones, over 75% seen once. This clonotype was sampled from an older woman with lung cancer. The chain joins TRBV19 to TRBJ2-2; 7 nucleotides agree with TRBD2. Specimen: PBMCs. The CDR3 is CAISGGGTGELFF. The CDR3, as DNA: TGTGCCATTTCGGGAGGAGGCACCGGGGAGCTGTTTTTT.